The 26 T cell receptor beta chains presented below share a single source sample, sequenced in a study of T cell responses to AZD1222 COVID-19 vaccine (dated by TCRdb to the early 2020s). Receptor amplification or capture employed the immunoSEQ multiplex PCR assay. As stored in TCRdb, this immuneACCESS dataset retains in-frame rearrangements with V and J assigned. A fraction of the clones does not appear; measured against another copy, unresolved V genes explain less than half of the discrepancy, and the remainder lacks a known reason. Within this sample are about 140,000 clones, with around 90% of them counted one time only. The ten most abundant clones make up less than 7% of the sample. The time point label, read with the paper, signifies: baseline before first vaccination. Sequences were derived from peripheral blood, sampled on day 0 of AZD1222 vaccination. Receptor source: an adult in good health.

This sequence joins TRBV6-4 and TRBJ2-3, with D perhaps matching TRBD2 (6 bases). The CDR3 is 16 residues long. V lost 0 bases to trimming and J lost 4 bases, with 14 bases between them. From germline, CDR1 is MRHNA and CDR2 SNTAGT. CDR3 coding DNA: TGTGCCAGCAGTGACTCGAGTTCCGGGGGTGCAGATACGCAGTATTTT. Protein sequence: CASSDSSSGGADTQYF.

The CDR3: CASSDGIYGYTF. The CDR3 bases are TGTGCCAGCAGTGACGGGATCTATGGCTACACCTTC. The chain is built from TRBV6-1 and TRBJ1-2; D not resolved. Per the germline V gene, CDR1 is MNHNS and CDR2 is SASEGT. V lost 3 bases to trimming and J lost 4 bases, with 6 bases between them. The CDR3 extends over 12 amino acids.

The chain recombines TRBV11-3 with TRBJ2-3; 9 bases match TRBD2. V gave up 1 base and J gave up 3 bases; unmatched junction bases: 5. The CDR3 totals 16 residues. Germline loops: CDR1 SGHNT, CDR2 YENEEA. The DNA for the CDR3 is TGTGCCAGCAGCTTAGCTGTTAGCGGGAGTACAGATACGCAGTATTTT. The encoded protein is CASSLAVSGSTDTQYF.

This chain joins TRBV7-9 and TRBJ2-7; D is unresolved. This CDR3 is built from 14 residues. V was clipped by 5 bases and J by 1 base, with 12 bases between them. From germline, CDR1 is SEHNR and CDR2 FQNEAQ (reference sequence). The CDR3 bases are TGTGCCAGCAGCCCTCTCCTGGATTCCTACGAGCAGTACTTC. Translating gives CASSPLLDSYEQYF.

The gene calls are TRBV21-1 and TRBJ1-2. TRBV21-1 has pseudogene status. The length of the CDR3 is 17 residues. The CDR3 here is CASSKVSQDIGNYGYTF. CDR3 DNA: TGTGCCAGCAGCAAAGTGTCGCAGGATATAGGGAACTATGGCTACACCTTC.

V gene TRBV2 combines with J gene TRBJ1-1, with D perhaps TRBD1 (6 bases). The CDR3 sequence is 11 residues long. Germline V lookup: CDR1 SNHLY, CDR2 FYNNEI. Trimming cost V 7 bases and J 7 bases, with 10 bases left between them. In DNA, the CDR3 is TGTGCCAGCAATCTCAGGGGTGAAGCTTTCTTT. Encoded protein: CASNLRGEAFF.

CDR3 sequence: CASSERLASTDTQYF. DNA for the CDR3: TGTGCCAGCAGCGAGCGACTAGCGTCCACAGATACGCAGTATTTT. The rearrangement links TRBV9 to TRBJ2-3; 8 nucleotides agree with TRBD2. Germline V gives CDR1 SGDLS, CDR2 YYNGEE. V gave up 3 bases and J gave up 2 bases; unmatched junction bases: 5. The CDR3 length is 15 residues.

This rearrangement joins TRBV2 to TRBJ1-2; TRBD1 is a possible D gene (6 bases). This CDR3 comprises 15 residues. V was trimmed by 1 base and J by 4 bases, leaving 13 bases between them. In germline, CDR1 is SNHLY, CDR2 FYNNEI. CDR3 region: CASSEESRGSYGYTF. In nucleotides, the CDR3 is TGTGCCAGCAGTGAAGAATCCAGGGGATCCTATGGCTACACCTTC.

The CDR3 nucleotides read TGCGCCAGCAGCCAAGAACCTGTGACAGGGGCCAGTGGAAACACCATATATTTT. It codes for CASSQEPVTGASGNTIYF. The J gene is TRBJ1-3, the V gene TRBV4-3, with 8 nucleotides matching TRBD1. The germline gives CDR1 LGHNA, CDR2 YSLEER. The V segment lost 0 bases and the J segment 3 bases; nucleotides outside the gene matches: 10. This CDR3 is 18 amino acids long.

The chain joins TRBV5-4 to TRBJ1-1; perhaps TRBD1 as D (5 bases). This CDR3 has 13 residues. The V and J ends lost 1 base and 2 bases respectively, with 6 bases between them. The germline gives CDR1 SGHNT, CDR2 YYREEE (reference sequence). For the CDR3, the DNA is TGTGCCAGCAGCTTGCAGGGTAACACTGAAGCTTTCTTT. It encodes CASSLQGNTEAFF.

This chain uses TRBV19 with TRBJ2-2; the D gene is possibly TRBD2 (6 bases). Germline V CDR1 and CDR2: LNHDA, SQIVND (reference sequence). The V gene lost 5 bases and the J gene lost 1 base, with 11 bases spanning the gap. This CDR3 spans 15 amino acids. The DNA of the CDR3 is TGTGCCAGTAGTCTCGGACTACTGAACACCGGGGAGCTGTTTTTT. Residues: CASSLGLLNTGELFF.

The chain links TRBV5-8 to TRBJ2-1; tentatively, D is TRBD2 (6 bases). This CDR3 has 16 amino acids. The germline V gene has CDR1 SGHTS and CDR2 YDEGEE. V was pared by 4 bases and J by 0 bases, with 14 bases between. The CDR3 region is CASSDGGLSSYNEQFF. CDR3 in DNA: TGTGCCAGCAGCGACGGGGGACTTAGCTCCTACAATGAGCAGTTCTTC.

V gene TRBV19 combines with J gene TRBJ1-5; no clear D gene. CDR1 and CDR2 from the germline V gene are LNHDA and SQIVND (reference sequence). With 2 bases removed from V and 7 bases from J, the gap between germline ends came to 12 bases. This CDR3 comprises 14 residues. The CDR3 coding sequence is TGTGCCAGTAGTATACGAGGGTTCGGGCAGCCCCAGCATTTT. Encoded protein: CASSIRGFGQPQHF.

V gene TRBV24-1 combines with J gene TRBJ2-5; D may be TRBD1 or TRBD2 (5 bases each). The ends were cut back, 3 bases at V and 2 bases at J, with 15 bases in the middle. The CDR3 contains 16 residues. The germline gives CDR1 KGHDR, CDR2 SFDVKD. The CDR3 DNA follows: TGTGCCACCAGTGATCGAAAAGGGGACCATCAAGAGACCCAGTACTTC. This codes for CATSDRKGDHQETQYF.

J is TRBJ1-5 and V is TRBV5-8; possible D gene TRBD1, 5 bases. Per the germline V gene, CDR1 is SGHTS and CDR2 is YDEGEE. The CDR3 is 15 amino acids. V dropped 0 bases and J dropped 0 bases, with 7 bases sitting between them. In nucleotides, the CDR3 is TGTGCCAGCAGCTTGGGACAGCATAGCAATCAGCCCCAGCATTTT. Protein product: CASSLGQHSNQPQHF.

The chain carries TRBV30 and TRBJ2-7; D is undetermined. Germline assignment: CDR1 GTSNPN and CDR2 SVGIG (reference sequence). This CDR3 is 11 amino acids long. V lost 3 bases and J 6 bases, leaving 9 bases between the germline ends. Here the CDR3 reads CAWSPVREQYF. CDR3 nucleotide sequence: TGTGCCTGGAGCCCTGTCCGCGAGCAGTACTTC.

This clone occurred once. J is TRBJ2-7 and V is TRBV6-4; the D gene is possibly TRBD2 (7 bases). V was cut by 3 bases and J by 1 base, with 16 bases left in between. Germline CDR1 MRHNA, CDR2 SNTAGT. The CDR3 totals 16 residues. The CDR3 DNA reads as TGTGCCAGCAGTGAAGCCCGGGGGGCGCTTTCCTACGAGCAGTACTTC. Translation: CASSEARGALSYEQYF.

The chain carries TRBV12-3 or TRBV12-4 and TRBJ2-7; no reliable D call. The CDR3 length is 12 residues. Trimming took off 2 bases at V and 4 bases at J, with 6 bases between the two ends. The CDR3 protein is CASSLSPYEQYF. The DNA of the CDR3 is TGTGCCAGCAGTTTATCTCCGTACGAGCAGTACTTC.

This chain uses TRBV7-2 with TRBJ1-5; D call uncertain. Germline V gene lookup returns CDR1 SGHTA and CDR2 FQGNSA. CDR3 length: 14 residues. V was trimmed by 6 bases and J by 6 bases, leaving 15 bases between them. The CDR3 coding sequence is TGTGCCAGCAGGACCGGGAGACACGGTCAGCCCCAGCATTTT. Translated, it gives CASRTGRHGQPQHF.

The rearrangement joins TRBV21-1 to TRBJ2-7; TRBD2 was called by the table and not checked on the DNA. TRBV21-1 is described as a pseudogene. There are 16 residues in the CDR3. The CDR3 is CASSKAQGSGSHEQYF. DNA for the CDR3: TGTGCCAGCAGCAAAGCGCAAGGTAGCGGGAGCCACGAGCAGTACTTC.

This clone has just a few counts. This chain uses TRBV6-2 or TRBV6-3 with TRBJ1-1; D is undetermined. The CDR3 length is 17 residues. Germline CDR1 and CDR2: MNHEY and SVGEGT. Trimming left V 5 bases short and J 4 bases short, with 23 bases between. DNA for the CDR3: TGTGCCAGCAGTCCCTACCCCTCGGGAGGGATGTCCACTGAAGCTTTCTTT. Amino acids: CASSPYPSGGMSTEAFF.

The chain carries TRBV10-1 and TRBJ2-1, with D possibly matching TRBD2 (5 bases). CDR1 and CDR2 from the germline V gene are WNHNN and SYGVQD (reference sequence). This CDR3 has 15 amino acids. V was trimmed by 8 bases and J by 0 bases, leaving 14 bases between them. The DNA for the CDR3 is TGCGCCAGCTCGTCTAGCCACCTCTCCTACAATGAGCAGTTCTTC. Translation gives CASSSSHLSYNEQFF.

V is TRBV2 and J is TRBJ2-1, with 10 bases aligning to TRBD1. The CDR3 loop spans 15 amino acids. Germline-derived CDR1 and CDR2 are SNHLY and FYNNEI. V was pared by 6 bases and J by 9 bases, with 11 bases of the junction left unmatched. This chain's CDR3 is CASSLTGTGVSEQFF. CDR3 in DNA: TGTGCCAGCAGCTTAACCGGGACAGGGGTTTCTGAGCAGTTCTTC.

The gene calls are TRBV7-8 and TRBJ1-5; a weak D match, TRBD1 (5 bases). V lost 6 bases and J 2 bases, leaving 14 bases between the germline ends. The CDR3 sequence is 15 residues long. Germline CDR1 is SGHVS and CDR2 is FQNEAQ. In DNA, the CDR3 is TGTGCCAGCAGTCCCGACAGTCTGGGCAATCAGCCCCAGCATTTT. As protein: CASSPDSLGNQPQHF.

The V and J genes are TRBV3-1 (or the pseudogene TRBV3-2) and TRBJ1-2; 7 bases agree with TRBD1. The CDR3 extends over 13 amino acids. The V segment lost 5 bases and the J segment 4 bases; nucleotides outside the gene matches: 4. Germline V gene lookup returns CDR1 LGHDT and CDR2 YNNKEL (reference sequence). CDR3 sequence: CASSERQGYGYTF. The CDR3 DNA reads TGTGCCAGCAGCGAAAGACAGGGCTATGGCTACACCTTC.

This chain links TRBV27 with TRBJ1-2; D remains unclear. The V and J ends lost 3 bases and 10 bases respectively, with 15 bases between them. Per the germline V gene, CDR1 is MNHEY and CDR2 is SMNVEV (reference sequence). The CDR3 runs 13 residues. As DNA, the CDR3 is TGTGCCAGCAGTTTTCAGAGTGGTAATGACTACACCTTC. It is translated as CASSFQSGNDYTF.